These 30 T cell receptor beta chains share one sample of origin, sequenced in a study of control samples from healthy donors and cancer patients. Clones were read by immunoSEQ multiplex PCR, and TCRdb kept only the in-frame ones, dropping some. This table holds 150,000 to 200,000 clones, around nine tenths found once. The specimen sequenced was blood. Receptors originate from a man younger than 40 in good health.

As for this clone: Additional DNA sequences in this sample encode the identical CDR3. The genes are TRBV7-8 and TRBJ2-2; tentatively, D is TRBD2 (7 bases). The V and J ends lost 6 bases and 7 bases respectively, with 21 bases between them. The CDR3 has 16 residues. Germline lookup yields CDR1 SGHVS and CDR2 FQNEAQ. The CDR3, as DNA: TGTGCCAGCAGATTGAGGGGGGCGGGGGACGGCGGGGAGCTGTTTTTT. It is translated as CASRLRGAGDGGELFF. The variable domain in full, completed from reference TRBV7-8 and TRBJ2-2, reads GAGVSQSPRYKVAKRGQDVALRCDPISGHVSLFWYQQALGQGPEFLTYFQNEAQLDKSGLPSDRFFAERPEGSVSTLKIQRTQQEDSAVYLCASRLRGAGDGGELFFGEGSRLTVL.

The CDR3 is CASSLAAGRGPNTEAFF. The DNA for the CDR3 is TGTGCCAGCAGCTTGGCCGCAGGTCGGGGGCCGAACACTGAAGCTTTCTTT. V usage is TRBV5-4 and J usage is TRBJ1-1; a weak D match, TRBD1 (6 bases). The germline gives CDR1 SGHNT, CDR2 YYREEE (reference sequence). V was pared by 0 bases and J by 1 base, with 16 bases between. The CDR3 runs to 17 residues.

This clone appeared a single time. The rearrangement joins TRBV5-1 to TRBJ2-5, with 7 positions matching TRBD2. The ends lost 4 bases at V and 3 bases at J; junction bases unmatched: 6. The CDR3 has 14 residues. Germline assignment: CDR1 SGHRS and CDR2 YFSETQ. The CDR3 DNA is TGCGCCAGCAGCCCGGGGGGTCAGAAAGAGACCCAGTACTTC. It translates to CASSPGGQKETQYF.

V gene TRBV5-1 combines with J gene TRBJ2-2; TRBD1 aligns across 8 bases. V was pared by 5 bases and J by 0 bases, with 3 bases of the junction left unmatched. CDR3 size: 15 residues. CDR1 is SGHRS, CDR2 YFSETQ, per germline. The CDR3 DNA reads TGCGCCAGCAGGACGGGACAGGCGAACACCGGGGAGCTGTTTTTT. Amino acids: CASRTGQANTGELFF.

The chain's CDR3 is CASSFVLAGGPKTQYF. DNA for the CDR3: TGTGCCAGCAGCTTCGTCTTAGCGGGAGGTCCCAAGACCCAGTACTTC. This rearrangement joins TRBV27 to TRBJ2-5, with TRBD2 matching 10 bases. J gave up 6 bases and V 6 bases, and 13 bases lay outside the gene matches. Looked up from germline, CDR1 is MNHEY and CDR2 is SMNVEV (reference sequence). The CDR3 has 16 amino acids.

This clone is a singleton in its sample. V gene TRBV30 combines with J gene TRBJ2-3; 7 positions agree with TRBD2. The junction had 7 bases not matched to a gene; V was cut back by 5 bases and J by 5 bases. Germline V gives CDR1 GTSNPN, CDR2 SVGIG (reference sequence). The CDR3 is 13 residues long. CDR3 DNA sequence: TGTGCCTGGCGCCGGGCGGGGGTAGATACGCAGTATTTT. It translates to CAWRRAGVDTQYF.

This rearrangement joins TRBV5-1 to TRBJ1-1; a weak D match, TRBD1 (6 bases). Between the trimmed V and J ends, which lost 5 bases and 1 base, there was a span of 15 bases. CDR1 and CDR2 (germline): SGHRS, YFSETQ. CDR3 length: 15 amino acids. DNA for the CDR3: TGCGCCAGCAGGCCTCCGGGACACCCGAACACTGAAGCTTTCTTT. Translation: CASRPPGHPNTEAFF.

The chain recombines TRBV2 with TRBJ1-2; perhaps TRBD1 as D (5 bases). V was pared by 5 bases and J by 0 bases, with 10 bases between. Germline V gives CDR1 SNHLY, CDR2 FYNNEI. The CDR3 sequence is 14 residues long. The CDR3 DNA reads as TGTGCCAGCAGTTCGGGACCTGCTAACTATGGCTACACCTTC. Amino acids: CASSSGPANYGYTF.

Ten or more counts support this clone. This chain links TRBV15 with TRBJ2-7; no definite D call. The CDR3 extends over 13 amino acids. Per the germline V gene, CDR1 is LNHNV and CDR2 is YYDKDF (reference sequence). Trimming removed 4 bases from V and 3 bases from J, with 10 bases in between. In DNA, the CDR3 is TGTGCCACCAGCACCGGACGGATCTACGAGCAGTACTTC. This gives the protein CATSTGRIYEQYF.

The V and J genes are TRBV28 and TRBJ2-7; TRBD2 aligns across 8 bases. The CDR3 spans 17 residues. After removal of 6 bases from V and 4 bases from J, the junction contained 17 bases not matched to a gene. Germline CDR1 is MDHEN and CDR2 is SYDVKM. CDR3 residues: CASSPRPGLAGRYEQYF. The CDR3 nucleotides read TGTGCCAGCAGCCCCAGACCAGGTTTAGCGGGACGGTACGAGCAGTACTTC.

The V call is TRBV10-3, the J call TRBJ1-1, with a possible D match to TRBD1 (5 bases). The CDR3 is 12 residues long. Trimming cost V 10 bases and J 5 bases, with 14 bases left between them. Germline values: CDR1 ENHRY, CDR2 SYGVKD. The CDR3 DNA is TGTGCCACCATTGGGGGTAGAACTGAAGCTTTCTTT. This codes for CATIGGRTEAFF.

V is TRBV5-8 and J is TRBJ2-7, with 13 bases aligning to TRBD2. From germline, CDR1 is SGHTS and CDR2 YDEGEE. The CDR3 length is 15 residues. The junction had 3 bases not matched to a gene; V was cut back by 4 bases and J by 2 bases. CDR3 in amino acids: CASSRLAGGPYEQYF. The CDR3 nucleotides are TGTGCCAGCAGCCGACTAGCGGGGGGTCCCTACGAGCAGTACTTC.

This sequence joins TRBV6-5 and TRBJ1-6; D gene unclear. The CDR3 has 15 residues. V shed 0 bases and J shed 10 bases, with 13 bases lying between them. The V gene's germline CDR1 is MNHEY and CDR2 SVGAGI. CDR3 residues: CASSYSKRVQSPLHF. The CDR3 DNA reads TGTGCCAGCAGTTACTCGAAAAGGGTACAGTCACCCCTCCACTTT.

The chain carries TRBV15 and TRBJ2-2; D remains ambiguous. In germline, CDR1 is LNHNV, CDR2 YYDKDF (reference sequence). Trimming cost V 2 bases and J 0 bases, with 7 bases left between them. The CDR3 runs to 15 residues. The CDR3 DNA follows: TGTGCCACCAGCAGATCCAAGGCGAACACCGGGGAGCTGTTTTTT. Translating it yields CATSRSKANTGELFF.

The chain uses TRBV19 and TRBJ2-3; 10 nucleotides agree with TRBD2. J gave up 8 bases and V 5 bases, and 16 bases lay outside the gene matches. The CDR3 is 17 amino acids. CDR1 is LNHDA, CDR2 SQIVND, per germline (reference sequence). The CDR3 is CASSLSLAGGPPGTQYF. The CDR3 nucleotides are TGTGCCAGTAGTCTAAGTTTAGCGGGGGGCCCACCAGGTACGCAGTATTTT.

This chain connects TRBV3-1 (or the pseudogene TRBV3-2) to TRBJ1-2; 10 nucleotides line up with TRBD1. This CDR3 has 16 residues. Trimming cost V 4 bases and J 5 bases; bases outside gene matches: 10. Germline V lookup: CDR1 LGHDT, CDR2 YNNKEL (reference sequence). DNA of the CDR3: TGTGCCAGCAGCCCAAGCCTGACAGGGGGCTTTTATGGCTACACCTTC. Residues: CASSPSLTGGFYGYTF.

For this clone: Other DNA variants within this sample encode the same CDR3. The CDR3 spells CASSLRGRAGGGYTF. The CDR3 DNA sequence: TGTGCCAGCAGTTTACGGGGACGGGCCGGGGGTGGCTACACCTTC. The chain uses TRBV28 and TRBJ1-2; weak D call: TRBD1 (5 bases). The CDR3 spans 15 residues. CDR1 and CDR2 (germline): MDHEN, SYDVKM. Between the trimmed V and J ends, which lost 2 bases and 7 bases, there was a span of 17 bases.

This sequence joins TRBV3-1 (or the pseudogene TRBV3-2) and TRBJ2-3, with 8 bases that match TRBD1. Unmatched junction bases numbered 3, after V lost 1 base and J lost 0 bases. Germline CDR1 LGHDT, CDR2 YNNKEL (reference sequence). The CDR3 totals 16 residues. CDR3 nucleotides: TGTGCCAGCAGCCAAGGGGACAGGCGAAGCACAGATACGCAGTATTTT. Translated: CASSQGDRRSTDTQYF.

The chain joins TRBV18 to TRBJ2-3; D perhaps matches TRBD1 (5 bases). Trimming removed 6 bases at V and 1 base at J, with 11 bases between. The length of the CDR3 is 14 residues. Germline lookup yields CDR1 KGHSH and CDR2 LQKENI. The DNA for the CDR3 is TGTGCCAGCTCGCCTAAAGGGGGCACAGATACGCAGTATTTT. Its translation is CASSPKGGTDTQYF.

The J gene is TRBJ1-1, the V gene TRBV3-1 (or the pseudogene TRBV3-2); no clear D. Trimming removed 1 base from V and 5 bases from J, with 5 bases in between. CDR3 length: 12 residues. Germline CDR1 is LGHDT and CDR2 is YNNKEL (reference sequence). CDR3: CASSQGRTEAFF. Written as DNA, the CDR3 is TGTGCCAGCAGCCAAGGTAGGACTGAAGCTTTCTTT.

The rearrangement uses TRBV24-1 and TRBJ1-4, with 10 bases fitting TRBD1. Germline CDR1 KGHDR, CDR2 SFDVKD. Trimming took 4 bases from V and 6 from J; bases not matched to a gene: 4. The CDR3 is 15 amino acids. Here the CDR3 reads CATSDSTGGHEKLFF. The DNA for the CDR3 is TGTGCCACCAGTGACTCGACAGGGGGCCATGAAAAACTGTTTTTT.

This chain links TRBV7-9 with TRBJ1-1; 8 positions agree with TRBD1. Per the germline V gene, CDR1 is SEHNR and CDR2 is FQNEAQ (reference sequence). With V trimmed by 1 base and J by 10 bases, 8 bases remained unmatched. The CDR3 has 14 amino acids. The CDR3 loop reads CASSLVGTGLGAFF. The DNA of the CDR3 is TGTGCCAGCAGCTTAGTTGGGACAGGCTTGGGAGCTTTCTTT.

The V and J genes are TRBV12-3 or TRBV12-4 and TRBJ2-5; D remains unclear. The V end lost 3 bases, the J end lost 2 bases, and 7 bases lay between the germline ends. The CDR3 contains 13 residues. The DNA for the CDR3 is TGTGCCAGCAGTTTGAAAAGACAAGAGACCCAGTACTTC. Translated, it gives CASSLKRQETQYF.

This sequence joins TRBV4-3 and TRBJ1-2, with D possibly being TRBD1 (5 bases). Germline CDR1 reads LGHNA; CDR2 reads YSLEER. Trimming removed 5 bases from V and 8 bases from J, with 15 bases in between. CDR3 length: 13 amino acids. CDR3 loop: CASSTGVGDGYTF. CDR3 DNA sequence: TGCGCCAGCAGCACGGGGGTGGGGGACGGCTACACCTTC.

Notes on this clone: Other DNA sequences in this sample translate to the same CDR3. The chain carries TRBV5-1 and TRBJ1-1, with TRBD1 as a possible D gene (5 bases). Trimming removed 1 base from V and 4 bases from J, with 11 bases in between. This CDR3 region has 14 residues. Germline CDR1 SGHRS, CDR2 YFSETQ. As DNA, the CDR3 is TGCGCCAGCAGCTTGTCTCGGGGCGGCACTGAAGCTTTCTTT. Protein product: CASSLSRGGTEAFF.

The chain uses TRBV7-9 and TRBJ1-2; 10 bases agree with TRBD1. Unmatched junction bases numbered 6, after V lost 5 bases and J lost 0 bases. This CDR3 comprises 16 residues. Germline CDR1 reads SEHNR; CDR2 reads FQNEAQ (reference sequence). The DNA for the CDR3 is TGTGCCAGCAGCCCGACAGGGGGCGTCGCTAACTATGGCTACACCTTC. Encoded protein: CASSPTGGVANYGYTF.

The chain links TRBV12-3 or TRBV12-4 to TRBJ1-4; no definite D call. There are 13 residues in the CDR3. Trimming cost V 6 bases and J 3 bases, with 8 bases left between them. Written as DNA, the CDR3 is TGTGCCAGCAGCTGGGGTTCTAATGAAAAACTGTTTTTT. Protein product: CASSWGSNEKLFF.

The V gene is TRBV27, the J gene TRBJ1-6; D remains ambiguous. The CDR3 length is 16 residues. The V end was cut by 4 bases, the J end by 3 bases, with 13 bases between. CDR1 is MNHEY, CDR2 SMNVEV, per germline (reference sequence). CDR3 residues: CASSSRGPYYNSPLHF. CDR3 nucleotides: TGTGCCAGCAGTTCACGAGGACCGTACTATAATTCACCCCTCCACTTT.

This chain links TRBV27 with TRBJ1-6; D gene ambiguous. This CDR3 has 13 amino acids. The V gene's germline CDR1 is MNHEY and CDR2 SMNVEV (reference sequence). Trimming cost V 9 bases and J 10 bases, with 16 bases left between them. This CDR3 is CASTRSGGSPLHF. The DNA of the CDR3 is TGTGCCAGTACTCGGTCAGGTGGATCACCCCTCCACTTT.

CDR3 region: CASSVVPEGNTIYF. The CDR3 region has the DNA TGTGCCAGCAGCGTAGTGCCAGAGGGAAACACCATATATTTT. The chain couples TRBV9 to TRBJ1-3; D unclear. The CDR3 has 14 residues. Trimming removed 0 bases from V and 4 bases from J, with 8 bases in between. CDR1 and CDR2 (germline): SGDLS, YYNGEE.